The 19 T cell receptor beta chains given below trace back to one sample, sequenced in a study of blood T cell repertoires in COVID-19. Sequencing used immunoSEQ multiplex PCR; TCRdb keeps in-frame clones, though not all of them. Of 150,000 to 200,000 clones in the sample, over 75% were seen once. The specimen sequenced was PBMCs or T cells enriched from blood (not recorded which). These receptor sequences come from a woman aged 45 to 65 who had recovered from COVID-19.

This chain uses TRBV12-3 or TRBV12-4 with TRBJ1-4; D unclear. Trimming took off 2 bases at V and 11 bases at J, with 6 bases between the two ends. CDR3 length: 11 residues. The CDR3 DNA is TGTGCCAGCAGTTTATCCCAGAAACTGTTTTTT. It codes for CASSLSQKLFF.

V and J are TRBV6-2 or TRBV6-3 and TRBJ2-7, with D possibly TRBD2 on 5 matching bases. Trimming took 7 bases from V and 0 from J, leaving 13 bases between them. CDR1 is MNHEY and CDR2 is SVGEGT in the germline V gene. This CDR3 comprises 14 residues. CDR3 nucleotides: TGTGCCAGCACCCCAGCGGACCTCTCCTACGAGCAGTACTTC. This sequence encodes CASTPADLSYEQYF.

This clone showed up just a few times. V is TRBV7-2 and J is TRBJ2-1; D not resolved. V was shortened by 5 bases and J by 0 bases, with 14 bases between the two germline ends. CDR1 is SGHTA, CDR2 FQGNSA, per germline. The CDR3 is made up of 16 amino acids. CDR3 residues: CASSPDSPASYNEQFF. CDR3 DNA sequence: TGTGCCAGCAGCCCCGACTCCCCCGCCTCCTACAATGAGCAGTTCTTC.

This CDR3 reads CASSLRDRGADTQYF. CDR3 in DNA: TGCGCCAGCAGCCTCAGGGACAGGGGTGCAGATACGCAGTATTTT. This chain uses TRBV4-1 with TRBJ2-3; 10 bases agree with TRBD1. This CDR3 comprises 15 residues. Germline lookup yields CDR1 MGHRA and CDR2 YSYEKL. Unmatched junction bases numbered 5, after V lost 4 bases and J lost 4 bases.

CDR3 sequence (DNA): TGTGCCAGCAGCTGGCGTGGGGGGGGGACTAGCGGGACCTACAATGAGCAGTTCTTC. Amino acids: CASSWRGGGTSGTYNEQFF. V usage is TRBV5-4 and J usage is TRBJ2-1; TRBD2 matches at 13 bases. The junction had 11 bases not matched to a gene; V was cut back by 3 bases and J by 2 bases. Germline-derived CDR1 and CDR2 are SGHNT and YYREEE (reference sequence). The CDR3 totals 19 residues.

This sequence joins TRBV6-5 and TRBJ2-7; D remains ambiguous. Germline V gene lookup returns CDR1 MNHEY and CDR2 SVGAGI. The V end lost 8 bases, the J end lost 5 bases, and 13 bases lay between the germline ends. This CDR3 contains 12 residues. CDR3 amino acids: CASGQPWDEQYF. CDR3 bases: TGTGCCAGCGGGCAGCCTTGGGACGAGCAGTACTTC.

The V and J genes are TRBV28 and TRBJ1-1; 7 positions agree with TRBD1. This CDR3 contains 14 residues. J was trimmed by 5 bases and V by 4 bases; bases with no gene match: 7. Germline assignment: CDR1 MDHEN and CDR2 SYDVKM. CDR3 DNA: TGTGCCAGCAGTTCCGAGACAGGGCGGACTGAAGCTTTCTTT. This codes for CASSSETGRTEAFF.

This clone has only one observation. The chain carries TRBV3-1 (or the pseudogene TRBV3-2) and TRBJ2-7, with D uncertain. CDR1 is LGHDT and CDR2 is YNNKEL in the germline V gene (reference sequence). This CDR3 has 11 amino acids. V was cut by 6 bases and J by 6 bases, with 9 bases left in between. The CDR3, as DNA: TGTGCCAGCAGTTCCACGGTCGAGCAGTACTTC. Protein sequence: CASSSTVEQYF.

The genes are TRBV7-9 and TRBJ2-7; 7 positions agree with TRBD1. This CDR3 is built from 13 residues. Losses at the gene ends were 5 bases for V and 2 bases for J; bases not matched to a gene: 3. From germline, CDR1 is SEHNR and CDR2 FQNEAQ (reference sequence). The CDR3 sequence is CASSEGQTYEQYF. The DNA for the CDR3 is TGTGCCAGCAGCGAGGGACAGACCTACGAGCAGTACTTC.

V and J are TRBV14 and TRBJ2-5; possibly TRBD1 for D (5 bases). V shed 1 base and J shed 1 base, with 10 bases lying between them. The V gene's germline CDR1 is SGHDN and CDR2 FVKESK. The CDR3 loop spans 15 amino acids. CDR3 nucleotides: TGTGCCAGCAGCCAAGTTACAGGTCTCCAAGAGACCCAGTACTTC. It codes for CASSQVTGLQETQYF.

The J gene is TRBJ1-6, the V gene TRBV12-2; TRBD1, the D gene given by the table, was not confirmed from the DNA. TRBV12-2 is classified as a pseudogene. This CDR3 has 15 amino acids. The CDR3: CASRFLDTHNSPLHF. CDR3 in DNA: TGTGCAAGTCGCTTCTTGGACACCCATAATTCACCCCTCCACTTT.

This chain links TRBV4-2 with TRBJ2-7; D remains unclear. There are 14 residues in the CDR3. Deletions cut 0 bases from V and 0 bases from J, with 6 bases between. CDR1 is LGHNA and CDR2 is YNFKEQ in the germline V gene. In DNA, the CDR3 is TGTGCCAGCAGCCAAGATGAGGTCTCCTACGAGCAGTACTTC. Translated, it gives CASSQDEVSYEQYF.

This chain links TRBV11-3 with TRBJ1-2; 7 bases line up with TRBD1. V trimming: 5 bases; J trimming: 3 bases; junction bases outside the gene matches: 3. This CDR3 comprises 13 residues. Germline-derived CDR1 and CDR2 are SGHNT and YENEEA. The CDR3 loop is CASSLGGYYGYTF. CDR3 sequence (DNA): TGTGCCAGCAGCCTAGGGGGCTACTATGGCTACACCTTC.

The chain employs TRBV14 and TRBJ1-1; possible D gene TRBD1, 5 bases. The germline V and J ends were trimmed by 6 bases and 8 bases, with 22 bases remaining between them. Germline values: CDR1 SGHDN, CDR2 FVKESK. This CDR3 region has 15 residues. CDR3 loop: CASRLVPRETGEAFF. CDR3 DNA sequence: TGTGCCAGCAGGTTAGTTCCCAGGGAAACAGGAGAAGCTTTCTTT.

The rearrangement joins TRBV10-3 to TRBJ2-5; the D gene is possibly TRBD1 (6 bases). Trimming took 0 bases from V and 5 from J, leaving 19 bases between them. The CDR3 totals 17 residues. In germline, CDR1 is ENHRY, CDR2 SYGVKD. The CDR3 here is CAISESSGPRGGETQYF. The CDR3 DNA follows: TGTGCCATCAGTGAGTCAAGTGGACCCAGGGGCGGGGAGACCCAGTACTTC.

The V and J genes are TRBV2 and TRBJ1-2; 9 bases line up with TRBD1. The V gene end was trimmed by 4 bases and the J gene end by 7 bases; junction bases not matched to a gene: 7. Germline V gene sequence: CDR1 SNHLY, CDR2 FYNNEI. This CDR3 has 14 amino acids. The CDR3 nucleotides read TGTGCCAGCAGTGCGGACAGGGGAATCGGTGGCTACACCTTC. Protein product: CASSADRGIGGYTF.

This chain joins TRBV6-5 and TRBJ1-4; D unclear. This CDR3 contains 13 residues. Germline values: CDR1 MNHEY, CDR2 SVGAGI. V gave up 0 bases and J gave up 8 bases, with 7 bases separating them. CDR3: CASSYSPREKLFF. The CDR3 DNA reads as TGTGCCAGCAGTTACTCTCCGCGCGAAAAACTGTTTTTT.

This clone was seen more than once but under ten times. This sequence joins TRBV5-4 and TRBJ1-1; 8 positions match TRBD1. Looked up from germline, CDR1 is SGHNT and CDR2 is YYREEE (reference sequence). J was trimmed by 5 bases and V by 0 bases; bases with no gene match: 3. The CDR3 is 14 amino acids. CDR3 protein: CASSLAGGRTEAFF. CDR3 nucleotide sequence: TGTGCCAGCAGCTTGGCAGGGGGCAGGACTGAAGCTTTCTTT.

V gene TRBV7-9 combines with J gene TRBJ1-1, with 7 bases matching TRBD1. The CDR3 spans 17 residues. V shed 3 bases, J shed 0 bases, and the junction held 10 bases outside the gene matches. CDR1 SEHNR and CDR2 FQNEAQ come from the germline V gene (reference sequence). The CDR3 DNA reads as TGTGCCAGCAGCTTTAAGGGGGCAATTACTTTGAACACTGAAGCTTTCTTT. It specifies CASSFKGAITLNTEAFF.